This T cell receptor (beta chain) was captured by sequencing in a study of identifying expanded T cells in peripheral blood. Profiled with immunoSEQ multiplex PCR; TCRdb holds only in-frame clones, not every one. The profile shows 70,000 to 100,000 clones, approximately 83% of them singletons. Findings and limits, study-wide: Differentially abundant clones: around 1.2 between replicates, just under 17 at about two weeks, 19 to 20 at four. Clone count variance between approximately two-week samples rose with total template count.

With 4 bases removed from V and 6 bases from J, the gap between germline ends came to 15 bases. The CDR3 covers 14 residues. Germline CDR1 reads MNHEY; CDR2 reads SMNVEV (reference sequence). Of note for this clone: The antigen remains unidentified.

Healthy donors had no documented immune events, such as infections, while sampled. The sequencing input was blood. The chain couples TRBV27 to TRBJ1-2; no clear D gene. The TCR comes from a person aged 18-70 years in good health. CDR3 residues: CASSSFPIGNGYTF. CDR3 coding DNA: TGTGCCAGCAGTTCTTTCCCCATAGGGAATGGCTACACCTTC.